This T cell receptor beta chain was identified in a study of cytomegalovirus exposure and HLA in healthy donors. Background on the study: Ancestry clustering placed 70% to 90% of several hundred genotyped donors in the Caucasian-associated cluster.

Amplification used 60 Vbeta primers and 13 Jbeta primers. Clones were sequenced by immunoSEQ multiplex PCR, and TCRdb holds only the in-frame ones, with some missing. The table records approximately 120,000 clones, around 78% of them present only once. Worth noting for this clone: Its cognate antigen is unknown.

Study conclusions and caveats: High sensitivity and specificity were reportedly achieved when the classifier diagnosed cytomegalovirus status.

All donors participated as healthy donors of bone marrow. This clonotype was obtained from a man aged 35 to 55 in good health and CMV-seronegative. The specimen sequenced was PBMCs.

This chain's CDR3 is CASSPTRNYGYTF. The CDR3 nucleotides are TGTGCCAGCAGTCCAACTCGTAACTATGGCTACACCTTC. V and J are TRBV27 and TRBJ1-2; D gene unclear. Trimming took 5 bases from V and 1 from J, leaving 8 bases between them. This CDR3 is built from 13 residues. The germline CDR1 and CDR2 sequences are MNHEY and SMNVEV (reference sequence).